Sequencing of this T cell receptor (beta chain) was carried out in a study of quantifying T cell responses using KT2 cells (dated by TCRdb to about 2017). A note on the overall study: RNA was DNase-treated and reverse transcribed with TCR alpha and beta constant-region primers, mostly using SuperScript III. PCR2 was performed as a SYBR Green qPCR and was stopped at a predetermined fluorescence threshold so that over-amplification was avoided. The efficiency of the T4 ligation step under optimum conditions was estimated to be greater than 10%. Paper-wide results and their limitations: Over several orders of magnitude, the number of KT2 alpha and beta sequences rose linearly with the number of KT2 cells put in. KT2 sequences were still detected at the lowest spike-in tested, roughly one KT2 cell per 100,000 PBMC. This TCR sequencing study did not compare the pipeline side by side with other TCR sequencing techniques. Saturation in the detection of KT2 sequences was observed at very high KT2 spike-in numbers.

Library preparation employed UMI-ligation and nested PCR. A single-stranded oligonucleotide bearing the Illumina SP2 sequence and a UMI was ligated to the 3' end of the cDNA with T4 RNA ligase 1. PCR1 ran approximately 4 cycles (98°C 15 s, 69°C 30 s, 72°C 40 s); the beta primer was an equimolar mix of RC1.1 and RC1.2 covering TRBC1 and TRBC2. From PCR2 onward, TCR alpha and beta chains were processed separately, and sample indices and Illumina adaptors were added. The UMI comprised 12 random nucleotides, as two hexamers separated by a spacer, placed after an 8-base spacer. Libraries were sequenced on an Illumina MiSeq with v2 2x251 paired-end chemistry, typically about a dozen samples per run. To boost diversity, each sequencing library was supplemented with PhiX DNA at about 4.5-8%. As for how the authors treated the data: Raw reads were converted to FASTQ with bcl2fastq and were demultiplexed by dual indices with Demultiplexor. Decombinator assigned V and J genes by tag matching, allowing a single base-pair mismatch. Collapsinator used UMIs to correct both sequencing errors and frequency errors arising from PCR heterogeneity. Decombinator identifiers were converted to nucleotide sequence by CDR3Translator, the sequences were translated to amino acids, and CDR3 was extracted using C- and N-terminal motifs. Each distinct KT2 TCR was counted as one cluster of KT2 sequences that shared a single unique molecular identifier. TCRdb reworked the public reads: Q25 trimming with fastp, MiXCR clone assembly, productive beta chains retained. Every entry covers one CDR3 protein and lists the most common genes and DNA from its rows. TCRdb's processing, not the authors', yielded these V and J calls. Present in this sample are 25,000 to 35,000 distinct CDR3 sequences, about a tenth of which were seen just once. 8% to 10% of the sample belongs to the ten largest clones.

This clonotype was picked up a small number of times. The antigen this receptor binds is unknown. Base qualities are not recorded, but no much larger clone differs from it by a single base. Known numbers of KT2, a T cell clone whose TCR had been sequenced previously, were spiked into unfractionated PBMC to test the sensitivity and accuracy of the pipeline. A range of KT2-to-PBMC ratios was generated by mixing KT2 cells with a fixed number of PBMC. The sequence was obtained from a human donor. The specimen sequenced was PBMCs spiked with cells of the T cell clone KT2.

The DNA sequence is TGTGCCAGCAGTTTAGGGGACAGGGAAGGAGATACGCAGTATTTT. Its translation reads: CASSLGDREGDTQYF. The sequence joins TRBV12-3 or TRBV12-4 to TRBJ2-3, with 9 bases aligning to TRBD1. The CDR3 sequence holds 15 residues, the cysteine and phenylalanine included. Kept here is only the CDR3 DNA, which spans 45 bases and is read in frame from base 1. Clipping removes 1 base from V and 5 bases from J, with 4 as the unmatched junction base count.